This T cell receptor beta chain originates from a study of T cells in Graves' hyperthyroidism and ophthalmopathy. Amplification of TCR beta CDR3 regions used RNA as the template. The HTBI primer set was used in a first-round RT-PCR of the TCR CDR3. From the multiplex PCR reads, TCRdb called clonotypes with MiXCR, one entry per CDR3 protein. Of about 480,000 distinct CDR3 sequences in the sample, roughly 25% are singletons; the top ten hold 11%. The CDR3 runs 14 residues. Germline lookup yields CDR1 SGHDT and CDR2 YYEEEE. With 0 bases removed from V and 9 bases from J, the gap between germline ends came to 15 bases. The study excluded patients with uncontrolled infection, other autoimmune disease, pregnancy or lactation. The diagnoses drew upon clinical symptoms, serum thyroxine and TRAb, thyroid ultrasound and orbital computed tomography.

Input material: blood. The sequence came from a woman aged 25 to 39 with Graves' ophthalmopathy. This chain connects TRBV5-6 to TRBJ2-5, with D perhaps matching TRBD2 (6 bases). The CDR3 bases are TGTGCCAGCAGCTTGGTCCAGGGTCCGGGGGCCCAGTACTTC. Its protein product is CASSLVQGPGAQYF.